Below, 11 T cell receptor beta chains from the same sample are listed, as sequenced in a study of cytomegalovirus exposure and HLA in healthy donors. The PCR had 60 Vbeta and 13 Jbeta primers. Some clones are missing from TCRdb's copy, which holds only in-frame ones; the method was immunoSEQ multiplex PCR. The top ten hold 1% of the sample, which has some 120,000 clones, 80% seen once. The specimen sequenced was PBMCs. These receptors all come from a man in his forties or fifties in good health and CMV-seronegative.

This clone has just a few counts. The V and J genes are TRBV11-2 and TRBJ2-7, with 14 bases aligning to TRBD2. The V segment lost 6 bases and the J segment 2 bases; nucleotides outside the gene matches: 3. The CDR3 loop spans 15 amino acids. CDR1 and CDR2 (germline): SGHAT, FQNNGV. The CDR3 region is CASRRLAGGPYEQYF. The CDR3 region has the DNA TGTGCCAGCAGGAGACTAGCGGGAGGGCCCTACGAGCAGTACTTC.

V usage is TRBV30 and J usage is TRBJ1-3; possible D gene TRBD1, 6 bases. The V end was cut by 1 base, the J end by 0 bases, with 10 bases between. This CDR3 has 15 amino acids. The germline CDR1 and CDR2 sequences are GTSNPN and SVGIG (reference sequence). In DNA, the CDR3 is TGTGCCTGGAGTGGGGGGGGCTACTCTGGAAACACCATATATTTT. Protein: CAWSGGGYSGNTIYF.

The chain couples TRBV6-5 to TRBJ1-1; D not certain. The CDR3 is made up of 14 amino acids. Germline loops: CDR1 MNHEY, CDR2 SVGAGI. Trimming left V 6 bases short and J 1 base short, with 12 bases between. The CDR3: CASRRQEGNTEAFF. In DNA, the CDR3 is TGTGCCAGCAGGCGGCAAGAGGGGAACACTGAAGCTTTCTTT.

The J gene is TRBJ1-1, the V gene TRBV14, with 9 bases aligning to TRBD1. The germline V gene has CDR1 SGHDN and CDR2 FVKESK. This CDR3 comprises 18 residues. Trimming removed 0 bases from V and 0 bases from J; junction bases left unmatched: 8. In DNA form, the CDR3 reads TGTGCCAGCAGCCAAGATCTTATGGGACAGGGCATGAACACTGAAGCTTTCTTT. This translates into CASSQDLMGQGMNTEAFF.

This rearrangement joins TRBV6-5 to TRBJ2-7, with TRBD1 as a possible D gene (6 bases). Germline-derived CDR1 and CDR2 are MNHEY and SVGAGI. Deletions cut 2 bases from V and 0 bases from J, with 8 bases between. The CDR3 covers 14 residues. Here the CDR3 reads CASSYGGHSYEQYF. For the CDR3, the DNA is TGTGCCAGCAGTTACGGGGGCCACTCCTACGAGCAGTACTTC.

V gene TRBV6-1 combines with J gene TRBJ2-1; 9 nucleotides match TRBD1. The CDR3 contains 15 residues. Germline lookup yields CDR1 MNHNS and CDR2 SASEGT. V lost 5 bases, J lost 4 bases, and 6 bases stayed unmatched. The CDR3 spells CASSWDRVSYNEQFF. CDR3 sequence (DNA): TGTGCCAGCAGTTGGGACAGGGTATCTTACAATGAGCAGTTCTTC.

The chain combines TRBV6-6 with TRBJ1-2; the D is unclear. The V gene's germline CDR1 is MNHNY and CDR2 SVGAGI (reference sequence). Trimming left V 2 bases short and J 5 bases short, with 6 bases between. The CDR3 is 12 residues long. The CDR3 region is CASSYVPYGYTF. Written as DNA, the CDR3 is TGTGCCAGCAGTTACGTCCCTTATGGCTACACCTTC.

J is TRBJ1-1 and V is TRBV9, with D tentatively TRBD1 (5 bases). CDR3 length: 15 amino acids. Looked up from germline, CDR1 is SGDLS and CDR2 is YYNGEE. Trimming took off 0 bases at V and 7 bases at J, with 16 bases between the two ends. CDR3 sequence reads: CASSVGLGGIGEAFF. CDR3 coding DNA: TGTGCCAGCAGCGTAGGGTTGGGGGGGATCGGTGAAGCTTTCTTT.

This clone was seen only a few times. The chain couples TRBV7-3 to TRBJ2-3, with TRBD2 matching over 9 bases. The CDR3 totals 15 residues. Germline V gives CDR1 SGHTA, CDR2 FQGTGA. The trim removed 1 base at V and 6 bases at J, leaving 5 bases unmatched. DNA for the CDR3: TGTGCCAGCAGCTTAAGTGCGGGAGGGCTGGATACGCAGTATTTT. It specifies CASSLSAGGLDTQYF.

V usage is TRBV2 and J usage is TRBJ2-3; TRBD2 is a possible D gene (5 bases). The CDR3 runs 13 residues. Trimming removed 3 bases at V and 12 bases at J, with 16 bases between. CDR1 and CDR2 (germline): SNHLY, FYNNEI. CDR3 nucleotides: TGTGCCAGCAGTGATCAGCTAGCTGGTTTCCAGTATTTT. This gives the protein CASSDQLAGFQYF. Full variable domain (remainder filled in from reference TRBV2 and TRBJ2-3): EPEVTQTPSHQVTQMGQEVILRCVPISNHLYFYWYRQILGQKVEFLVSFYNNEISEKSEIFDDQFSVERPDGSNFTLKIRSTKLEDSAMYFCASSDQLAGFQYFGPGTRLTVL.

This chain uses TRBV18 with TRBJ2-7, with D possibly being TRBD2 (7 bases). Per germline, CDR1 KGHSH and CDR2 LQKENI. Trimming removed 4 bases from V and 6 bases from J, with 16 bases in between. The CDR3 totals 14 residues. Written as DNA, the CDR3 is TGTGCCAGCTCACTGGAGCGGGAAGGGGGCGAGCAGTACTTC. This translates into CASSLEREGGEQYF.